This T cell receptor (beta chain) was sequenced for a study of Ad26.COV2.S vaccination and SARS-CoV-2 variants (dated by TCRdb to the early 2020s). About the study as a whole: Donors in the vaccine arm were drawn from COV1001, a multicentre, randomized, double-blind, placebo-controlled phase I-IIa trial testing Ad26.COV2.S in healthy adults. Participants in the trial were split at random into five groups of five each, receiving low-dose or high-dose Ad26.COV2.S once or twice, or else placebo on both occasions. The TCR-sequenced set comprised approximately 32 samples: around 20 Ad26.COV2.S vaccine recipients, 5 placebo recipients and 8 SARS-CoV-2 convalescent individuals. TCRbeta repertoire sequencing served as the tool for gauging how specific and how broad the SARS-CoV-2-reactive T cell receptors were following Ad26.COV2.S vaccination. Dosing of Ad26.COV2.S was intramuscular, at either 5x10^10 or 1x10^11 viral particles, delivered as one shot or as two shots spaced 56 days apart. Blinding of investigators to trial group allocation was maintained during experiments and outcome assessment.

Sample treatment or condition, as interpreted from the label and publication: over 15 received Ad26.COV2.S at low or high dose, single or two shots; about 5 received placebo; per-sample allocation not given. For vaccine and placebo recipients, the sequenced repertoires came from samples collected on day 63 after the first injection. In Cohort 1b, roughly 25 adults aged 18-55 years were enrolled at a single site in Boston, USA, between 29 July and 7 August 2020. Ad26.COV2.S was a replication-incompetent adenovirus type 26 vector expressing a prefusion-stabilized SARS-CoV-2 spike protein from the original Wuhan strain. The immunoSEQ Assay was used to sequence TCRbeta CDR3 regions. After extraction, genomic DNA underwent amplification by bias-controlled multiplex PCR, followed by high-throughput sequencing. Turning to the authors' computational methods: To quantify the absolute abundance of every unique TCRbeta CDR3 region, sequences were collapsed and filtered. Usable DNA was measured by amplifying reference genes present in all nucleated cells, and TCRbeta template counts were normalized to that usable DNA to estimate T cell fraction. Repertoire TCRs were annotated as SARS-CoV-2-specific when V gene, CDR3 amino acid sequence and J gene were exactly matched to a known reactive TCR set. MIRA supplied the reference SARS-CoV-2 TCR set, which was filtered for enrichment in COVID-19-positive ImmuneCODE repertoires so that public or cross-reactive TCRs were removed. Based on the MIRA antigens, annotated TCRs were further analysed at the level of specific ORF or position within ORF. Breadth was defined as the number of annotated unique rearrangements divided by the total number of unique productive rearrangements, and depth was defined as the summed frequency of the annotated unique rearrangements. TCR breadth was compared between groups using two-sided Wilcoxon rank-sum tests. What TCRdb holds here is the immuneACCESS table cut down to in-frame rearrangements. Part of the clones is not present; checked against another copy, under half of the missing clones reflect an unresolved V gene, and the others are unexplained. For V, J and clone size, that table is used; D and trimming come from the DNA. In this sample the table shows over 450,000 clones, approximately 90% of which occur a single time. The ten largest make up over 1.5% of the sample.

V is cut back by 4 bases and J by 2 bases, with 10 bases in the junction unmatched. CDR1 SEHNR and CDR2 FQNEAQ are derived from the germline V gene (reference sequence). Including the terminal cysteine and phenylalanine, the CDR3 comprises 16 residues. Just the 48-base CDR3 DNA is kept, in frame starting at base 1. Study-level results and caveats: The authors noted that total T cell responses may have been underestimated by the TCR breadth and depth analyses. The study lacked the statistical power to compare responses across vaccine doses or regimens. Higher spike-specific TCR breadth was observed in Ad26.COV2.S recipients than in placebo recipients (P = 0.0014). Vaccine and placebo recipients had similar non-spike TCR breadth, a finding consistent with the vaccine containing only spike. After vaccination, substantial breadth of spike-specific CD8+ and CD4+ T cell responses was reported.

To note about this clone: Its antigen is still unknown. Per-base qualities were not stored, and no clone one base away is much larger.

The source was peripheral blood, collected in a trial of Ad26.COV2.S vaccine versus placebo. The rearrangement combines TRBV7-9 with TRBJ1-2, with 7 central nucleotides matching TRBD1. This sequence originates from a person aged 18-60 years who received the Ad26.COV2.S COVID-19 vaccine or a placebo. The DNA reads as follows: TGTGCCAGCAGCTCCCACCCAAAGACAGGGAACTATGGCTACACCTTC. It specifies CASSSHPKTGNYGYTF.